This is a list of T cell receptor beta chains from one sample in a study of OX40 agonist ivuxolimab in advanced cancers. Sequencing used immunoSEQ multiplex PCR; TCRdb keeps in-frame clones, though not all of them. This table holds some 77,000 clones, 90% found once. The input for sequencing was CD4+ or CD8+ T cells sorted from blood, taken in a trial of the OX40 agonist ivuxolimab. The receptors stem from an adult with an advanced solid tumor such as melanoma, head and neck, liver or kidney cancer. CDR3s include the opening cysteine and the closing phenylalanine or tryptophan. D genes are given only for firm matches. Size is omitted from some rows. Given values are once, few, many or a class for expanded clones.

CDR3 protein: CASSYPDSLATWGETQYF
CDR3 DNA: TGTGCCAGCAGCTACCCCGACAGTCTCGCAACATGGGGAGAGACCCAGTACTTC
D gene: .
J gene: TRBJ2-5
clone size: .
CDR3 length: 18
V gene: TRBV5-8

CDR3 protein: CASRGGGLQHF
CDR3 DNA: TGTGCCAGCAGAGGGGGCGGTCTACAGCATTTT
D gene: TRBD1
J gene: TRBJ1-5
clone size: .
CDR3 length: 11
V gene: TRBV6-1

CDR3 protein: CASSQQVLAGETQYF
CDR3 DNA: TGTGCCAGCAGCCAACAGGTCCTAGCAGGGGAGACCCAGTACTTC
D gene: .
J gene: TRBJ2-5
clone size: .
CDR3 length: 15
V gene: TRBV5-4

CDR3 protein: CASSWTVSTDTQYF
CDR3 DNA: TGTGCCAGTAGTTGGACAGTTAGCACAGATACGCAGTATTTT
D gene: .
J gene: TRBJ2-3
clone size: once
CDR3 length: 14
V gene: TRBV19

CDR3 protein: CASSFRGEMNTEAFF
CDR3 DNA: TGTGCCAGCAGTTTTAGAGGAGAAATGAACACTGAAGCTTTCTTT
D gene: .
J gene: TRBJ1-1
clone size: .
CDR3 length: 15
V gene: TRBV28

CDR3 protein: CASSFGQAPRHF
CDR3 DNA: TGTGCCAGCAGCTTCGGACAGGCCCCGCGGCATTTT
D gene: TRBD1
J gene: TRBJ2-3
clone size: .
CDR3 length: 12
V gene: TRBV7-2

CDR3 protein: CASSAPETGDNEQFF
CDR3 DNA: TGCGCCAGCAGCGCTCCCGAGACAGGGGACAATGAGCAGTTCTTC
D gene: TRBD1
J gene: TRBJ2-1
clone size: once
CDR3 length: 15
V gene: TRBV10-1

CDR3 protein: CASSMGQGRNSPLHF
CDR3 DNA: TGTGCCAGTAGTATGGGCCAGGGGAGGAATTCACCCCTCCACTTT
D gene: .
J gene: TRBJ1-6
clone size: .
CDR3 length: 15
V gene: TRBV19

CDR3 protein: CASSIVTGTGNTGELFF
CDR3 DNA: TGTGCCAGTAGTATAGTCACCGGGACAGGGAACACCGGGGAGCTGTTTTTT
D gene: TRBD1
J gene: TRBJ2-2
clone size: .
CDR3 length: 17
V gene: TRBV19

CDR3 protein: CASSLTSGFTDTQYF
CDR3 DNA: TGCGCCAGCAGCTTGACTAGCGGATTCACAGATACGCAGTATTTT
D gene: TRBD2
J gene: TRBJ2-3
clone size: .
CDR3 length: 15
V gene: TRBV5-1

CDR3 protein: CASSAGATQADTQYF
CDR3 DNA: TGTGCCAGCAGTGCCGGGGCTACTCAAGCAGATACGCAGTATTTT
D gene: .
J gene: TRBJ2-3
clone size: .
CDR3 length: 15
V gene: TRBV2

CDR3 protein: CASSSGSTDTQYF
CDR3 DNA: TGTGCCAGCAGCTCTGGGTCCACAGATACGCAGTATTTT
D gene: .
J gene: TRBJ2-3
clone size: .
CDR3 length: 13
V gene: TRBV7-9

CDR3 protein: CASSLEPPPYEQYF
CDR3 DNA: TGTGCCAGCAGCTTAGAACCCCCGCCCTACGAGCAGTACTTC
D gene: .
J gene: TRBJ2-7
clone size: .
CDR3 length: 14
V gene: TRBV7-2

CDR3 protein: CASSLDRGEAFF
CDR3 DNA: TGTGCCAGCTCCCTCGACAGGGGTGAAGCTTTCTTT
D gene: TRBD1
J gene: TRBJ1-1
clone size: .
CDR3 length: 12
V gene: TRBV18

CDR3 protein: CASSEERTVSNQPQHF
CDR3 DNA: TGTGCCAGCAGTGAAGAGCGGACAGTGTCTAATCAGCCCCAGCATTTT
D gene: .
J gene: TRBJ1-5
clone size: .
CDR3 length: 16
V gene: TRBV6-1

CDR3 protein: CASSENRLRATRASSNYGYTF
CDR3 DNA: TGTGCCAGCAGTGAAAACAGGTTAAGAGCGACGCGTGCCTCGTCTAACTATGGCTACACCTTC
D gene: .
J gene: TRBJ1-2
clone size: .
CDR3 length: 21
V gene: TRBV6-1

CDR3 protein: CASSLKGYSNEQFF
CDR3 DNA: TGTGCCAGCAGCTTAAAAGGCTACTCCAATGAGCAGTTCTTC
D gene: .
J gene: TRBJ2-1
clone size: .
CDR3 length: 14
V gene: TRBV7-2

CDR3 protein: CASSPQPGQAAHEQYF
CDR3 DNA: TGTGCCAGCAGCCCCCAGCCCGGACAAGCGGCACACGAGCAGTACTTC
D gene: .
J gene: TRBJ2-7
clone size: .
CDR3 length: 16
V gene: TRBV11-1

CDR3 protein: CASSSGGPGTDTQYF
CDR3 DNA: TGTGCCAGCAGCTCGGGAGGGCCGGGCACAGATACGCAGTATTTT
D gene: TRBD2
J gene: TRBJ2-3
clone size: .
CDR3 length: 15
V gene: TRBV5-4

CDR3 protein: CASSPIGTSQDLSF
CDR3 DNA: TGTGCCAGCTCACCTATAGGGACATCCCAGGACCTATCCTTC
D gene: .
J gene: TRBJ1-2
clone size: .
CDR3 length: 14
V gene: TRBV18

CDR3 protein: CASSEAVYRLAGTYEQYF
CDR3 DNA: TGTGCCAGCAGTGAAGCCGTTTATAGACTAGCGGGAACCTACGAGCAGTACTTC
D gene: TRBD2
J gene: TRBJ2-7
clone size: .
CDR3 length: 18
V gene: TRBV6-1

CDR3 protein: CASSLRGGRETQYF
CDR3 DNA: TGCGCCAGCAGCTTGCGGGGGGGTAGAGAGACCCAGTACTTC
D gene: TRBD2
J gene: TRBJ2-5
clone size: .
CDR3 length: 14
V gene: TRBV5-1

CDR3 protein: CAWRDWTMGTQYF
CDR3 DNA: TGTGCCTGGAGGGATTGGACGATGGGTACGCAGTATTTT
D gene: .
J gene: TRBJ2-3
clone size: .
CDR3 length: 13
V gene: TRBV30

CDR3 protein: CASRELGGANTGELFF
CDR3 DNA: TGTGCCAGCAGGGAATTGGGGGGCGCGAACACCGGGGAGCTGTTTTTT
D gene: .
J gene: TRBJ2-2
clone size: .
CDR3 length: 16
V gene: TRBV5-4

CDR3 protein: CASSLGGGQGQYEQYF
CDR3 DNA: TGTGCCAGCAGCTTGGGCGGGGGACAGGGGCAATACGAGCAGTACTTC
D gene: TRBD1
J gene: TRBJ2-7
clone size: .
CDR3 length: 16
V gene: TRBV5-5

CDR3 protein: CAMIGRRNNQPQHF
CDR3 DNA: TGCGCCATGATAGGACGGCGGAACAATCAGCCCCAGCATTTT
D gene: .
J gene: TRBJ1-5
clone size: once
CDR3 length: 14
V gene: TRBV5-1

CDR3 protein: CASSQGLAGGQPYNEQFF
CDR3 DNA: TGCGCCAGCAGCCAAGGACTAGCGGGGGGTCAACCCTACAATGAGCAGTTCTTC
D gene: TRBD2
J gene: TRBJ2-1
clone size: few
CDR3 length: 18
V gene: TRBV4-1

CDR3 protein: CASSRTSGGAGTTDTQYF
CDR3 DNA: TGTGCCAGCAGCCGGACTAGCGGGGGGGCCGGTACAACAGATACGCAGTATTTT
D gene: TRBD2
J gene: TRBJ2-3
clone size: .
CDR3 length: 18
V gene: TRBV5-5

CDR3 protein: CASSESVRDTQYF
CDR3 DNA: TGTGCCAGCAGTGAAAGTGTGCGGGATACGCAGTATTTT
D gene: .
J gene: TRBJ2-3
clone size: .
CDR3 length: 13
V gene: TRBV2

CDR3 protein: CASSDYRNTEAFF
CDR3 DNA: TGTGCCAGCAGTGACTACAGGAACACTGAAGCTTTCTTT
D gene: .
J gene: TRBJ1-1
clone size: .
CDR3 length: 13
V gene: TRBV6-1

CDR3 protein: CASAYSYEQYF
CDR3 DNA: TGTGCCAGCGCATACTCCTACGAGCAGTACTTC
D gene: .
J gene: TRBJ2-7
clone size: .
CDR3 length: 11
V gene: TRBV6-5

CDR3 protein: CASSSRLSTTGANVLTF
CDR3 DNA: TGTGCCAGCAGCTCTAGGCTCTCCACCACTGGGGCCAACGTCCTGACTTTC
D gene: .
J gene: TRBJ2-6
clone size: .
CDR3 length: 17
V gene: TRBV11-1

CDR3 protein: CASSVTGTSFSDTQYF
CDR3 DNA: TGTGCCAGCAGCGTTACCGGGACTAGCTTCTCAGATACGCAGTATTTT
D gene: TRBD2
J gene: TRBJ2-3
clone size: .
CDR3 length: 16
V gene: TRBV9

CDR3 protein: CASSPQLAPGEDEQFF
CDR3 DNA: TGTGCCAGCAGCCCACAACTAGCTCCCGGGGAAGATGAGCAGTTCTTC
D gene: .
J gene: TRBJ2-1
clone size: .
CDR3 length: 16
V gene: TRBV4-2

CDR3 protein: CASSQVTGAGNTIYF
CDR3 DNA: TGTGCCAGCAGCCAGGTGACAGGGGCTGGAAACACCATATATTTT
D gene: TRBD1
J gene: TRBJ1-3
clone size: .
CDR3 length: 15
V gene: TRBV4-2

CDR3 protein: CASSVDLLGGNYGYTF
CDR3 DNA: TGTGCCAGCAGCGTAGATCTTCTTGGGGGGAACTATGGCTACACCTTC
D gene: .
J gene: TRBJ1-2
clone size: once
CDR3 length: 16
V gene: TRBV9

CDR3 protein: CASSPGRLERSYEQYF
CDR3 DNA: TGCGCCAGCAGCCCCGGACGTCTCGAAAGGTCTTACGAGCAGTACTTC
D gene: .
J gene: TRBJ2-7
clone size: .
CDR3 length: 16
V gene: TRBV5-1

CDR3 protein: CASSLARGRVNTEAFF
CDR3 DNA: TGTGCCAGCAGCTTAGCCAGGGGGCGGGTGAACACTGAAGCTTTCTTT
D gene: TRBD1
J gene: TRBJ1-1
clone size: .
CDR3 length: 16
V gene: TRBV11-3

CDR3 protein: CASSYGDYNSPLHF
CDR3 DNA: TGTGCCAGCAGTTACGGGGACTATAATTCACCCCTCCACTTT
D gene: .
J gene: TRBJ1-6
clone size: .
CDR3 length: 14
V gene: TRBV6-5

CDR3 protein: CASSAGVSLGYEHRGAVF
CDR3 DNA: TGCGCCAGCAGCGCCGGGGTTAGTCTGGGGTACGAACACCGGGGAGCTGTTTTT
D gene: .
J gene: TRBJ2-2
clone size: .
CDR3 length: 18
V gene: TRBV5-1

CDR3 protein: CASSLKGGAGDTQYF
CDR3 DNA: TGTGCCAGCAGCTTAAAAGGGGGCGCGGGGGATACGCAGTATTTT
D gene: .
J gene: TRBJ2-3
clone size: .
CDR3 length: 15
V gene: TRBV11-2

CDR3 protein: CATSRDRPGYYEQYF
CDR3 DNA: TGTGCCACCAGCAGAGATCGACCGGGGTACTACGAGCAGTACTTC
D gene: .
J gene: TRBJ2-7
clone size: few
CDR3 length: 15
V gene: TRBV15

CDR3 protein: CASSRTGPGYNEQFF
CDR3 DNA: TGTGCCAGCAGCCGGACAGGGCCCGGGTACAATGAGCAGTTCTTC
D gene: TRBD1
J gene: TRBJ2-1
clone size: .
CDR3 length: 15
V gene: TRBV7-9

CDR3 protein: CASSAQGRSYGYTF
CDR3 DNA: TGTGCCAGCAGTGCTCAGGGTCGGAGCTATGGCTACACCTTC
D gene: .
J gene: TRBJ1-2
clone size: .
CDR3 length: 14
V gene: TRBV2

CDR3 protein: CASSPVETGGNSAGNTIYF
CDR3 DNA: TGTGCCAGCTCACCCGTTGAGACAGGGGGCAATAGCGCTGGAAACACCATATATTTT
D gene: TRBD1
J gene: TRBJ1-3
clone size: once
CDR3 length: 19
V gene: TRBV18

CDR3 protein: CASSLGTVPYNEQFF
CDR3 DNA: TGTGCCAGCAGCTTAGGGACAGTACCCTACAATGAGCAGTTCTTC
D gene: TRBD1
J gene: TRBJ2-1
clone size: .
CDR3 length: 15
V gene: TRBV5-6

CDR3 protein: CASSLDLSTNYGYTF
CDR3 DNA: TGTGCCAGCAGCTTAGACTTGTCCACTAACTATGGCTACACCTTC
D gene: .
J gene: TRBJ1-2
clone size: .
CDR3 length: 15
V gene: TRBV7-8

CDR3 protein: CASSSSRGNYGYTF
CDR3 DNA: TGTGCCAGCAGCTCTAGTAGGGGAAACTATGGCTACACCTTC
D gene: .
J gene: TRBJ1-2
clone size: .
CDR3 length: 14
V gene: TRBV28

CDR3 protein: CSVGTVNTEAFF
CDR3 DNA: TGCAGCGTTGGGACGGTGAACACTGAAGCTTTCTTT
D gene: .
J gene: TRBJ1-1
clone size: .
CDR3 length: 12
V gene: TRBV29-1

CDR3 protein: CASSLGGTGPSYEQYF
CDR3 DNA: TGTGCCAGCAGCTTAGGGGGGACAGGGCCCTCCTACGAGCAGTACTTC
D gene: TRBD1
J gene: TRBJ2-7
clone size: .
CDR3 length: 16
V gene: TRBV7-9

CDR3 protein: CASSLGRPTSTDTQYF
CDR3 DNA: TGCGCCAGCAGCTTGGGGAGGCCAACTAGCACAGATACGCAGTATTTT
D gene: .
J gene: TRBJ2-3
clone size: once
CDR3 length: 16
V gene: TRBV5-1

CDR3 protein: CASSTEAGAPYNEQFF
CDR3 DNA: TGTGCCAGTAGTACGGAAGCAGGGGCCCCCTACAATGAGCAGTTCTTC
D gene: .
J gene: TRBJ2-1
clone size: .
CDR3 length: 16
V gene: TRBV19

CDR3 protein: CASSLGTSGAQGGYEQYF
CDR3 DNA: TGTGCCAGCAGCCTCGGGACTAGCGGCGCACAGGGAGGCTACGAGCAGTACTTC
D gene: TRBD2
J gene: TRBJ2-7
clone size: .
CDR3 length: 18
V gene: TRBV7-9